This TCR beta chain was documented in a study of T cells in Graves' hyperthyroidism and ophthalmopathy. Study-wide background: The initial diagnosis was the point when peripheral blood was collected, ahead of any treatment.

This CDR3 spans 18 amino acids. The germline gives CDR1 MGHRA, CDR2 YSYEKL. The V end lost 1 base, the J end lost 0 bases, and 16 bases lay between the germline ends. Clinical symptoms, serum thyroxine, TRAb, thyroid ultrasound and orbital computed tomography established diagnosis. This clonotype was seen a handful of times. Its antigen remains unknown. TCR beta CDR3 sequences were amplified from RNA transcripts. The HTBI primer set drove a first-round RT-PCR of the TCR CDR3. MiXCR, run by TCRdb on the multiplex PCR reads, gives a single entry per CDR3 protein. The data show roughly 150,000 distinct CDR3 sequences, with over 8% seen just once and roughly a fifth held by the top ten. Study outcomes and limitations: Prediction of ophthalmopathy progression came a median around 7.1 months pre-onset.

This chain uses TRBV4-1 with TRBJ2-1; tentative D call: TRBD2 (5 bases). Sequenced: blood. This TCR was recovered from a woman under 30 with Graves' hyperthyroidism that later progressed to Graves' ophthalmopathy. CDR3 DNA: TGCGCCAGCAGCCAAGGGGGTGACGGGAAAAGCTCCTACAATGAGCAGTTCTTC. It is translated as CASSQGGDGKSSYNEQFF.